This T cell receptor beta chain stems from a study of T-cell reconstitution after alpha-beta-depleted transplantation in children. The authors prepared the TCRbeta library with unique molecular identifiers. TCRdb analysed the PCR reads with MiXCR anew, one entry per CDR3 protein. The sample records roughly 120,000 distinct CDR3 sequences, 10% to 13% being singletons. This clonotype was seen a few times. The CDR3 runs 11 residues. V was pared by 7 bases and J by 10 bases, with 14 bases between. CDR1 and CDR2 (germline): SQVTM, ANQGSEA. The receptor comes from a boy under 10 years old with acute lymphoblastic leukemia, due to receive a stem cell transplant. The starting material was PBMCs, obtained before TCRalphabeta/CD19-depleted stem cell transplant. The rearrangement joins TRBV29-1 to TRBJ2-1; no reliable D call. CDR3 loop: CSAALGNEQFF. The CDR3 DNA is TGCAGCGCTGCTTTGGGGAACGAGCAGTTCTTC.